These T cell receptor beta chains were read from a single sample in a study of blood T cell repertoires in COVID-19. Measured with immunoSEQ multiplex PCR; TCRdb has only the in-frame clones, and not every one. The sample carries over 250,000 clones, around 90% recorded once. Sequencing was done on a sample of peripheral blood. These receptors came from a woman aged 65 to 85 with COVID-19, enrolled during active disease. The CDR3 runs from the conserved cysteine through the conserved F or W. D genes are given only for firm matches. Part of the rows lack a size; the others show once, few, many or a class for expanded clones.

clone_size cdr3_length j_call d_call v_call cdr3_nt cdr3_aa
. 15 TRBJ2-1 TRBD2 TRBV5-1 TGCGCCAGCCGCATGGGGGGAGCGGGAGCAGGTGAGCAGTTCTTC CASRMGGAGAGEQFF
. 16 TRBJ2-2 TRBD2 TRBV5-4 TGTGCCAGCAGCCACCGGGGTAGCGGGAGCCCCGGGGAGCTGTTTTTT CASSHRGSGSPGELFF
. 12 TRBJ1-2 . TRBV12-3/TRBV12-4 TGTGCCAGCAGCGCAACAGTGGATGGCTACACCTTC CASSATVDGYTF
. 12 TRBJ2-7 . TRBV6-2/TRBV6-3 TGTGCCAGCAGCCTTAGGGGCTACGAGCAGTACTTC CASSLRGYEQYF
. 13 TRBJ1-6 TRBD1 TRBV11-2 TGTGCCAGCGAGGGACAGGGATGGTCACCCCTCCACTTT CASEGQGWSPLHF
once 14 TRBJ1-5 . TRBV19 TGTGCCAGTAGTATGGGAGGGCTCAATCAGCCCCAGCATTTT CASSMGGLNQPQHF
. 13 TRBJ2-1 . TRBV11-3 TGTGCCAGCAGCTTTAACGGGTACAATGAGCAGTTCTTC CASSFNGYNEQFF
few 14 TRBJ2-2 . TRBV7-2 TGTGCCAGCAGCCCTCGACTGCTAAGCGGGGAGCTGTTTTTT CASSPRLLSGELFF
once 16 TRBJ1-2 . TRBV5-8 TGTGCCAGCAGCGACACGCCAGGGCGGGACCCCTATGGCTACACCTTC CASSDTPGRDPYGYTF
. 14 TRBJ1-2 . TRBV7-2 TGTGCCAGCAGCTTCTCAGGGATTAATTATGGCTACACCTTC CASSFSGINYGYTF
. 14 TRBJ1-2 TRBD1 TRBV10-3 TGTGCCATCAGTGATTTGGGACAGGGGAATGGCTACACCTTC CAISDLGQGNGYTF
. 13 TRBJ2-7 . TRBV6-6 TGTGCCAGCAGTTACTCTGCGGGGAGAGAGCAGTACTTC CASSYSAGREQYF
. 14 TRBJ2-7 TRBD1 TRBV24-1 TGTGCCACCAGTGATTCTGGGACAGCCTACGAGCAGTACTTC CATSDSGTAYEQYF